Each of the 20 T cell receptor beta chains below was sequenced from the same sample in a study of shared clonotypes between healthy human individuals. Assay: immunoSEQ multiplex PCR; the TCRdb copy retains only in-frame clones and omits some. The profile shows fewer than 400,000 clones, about 74% of them singletons. Sample: memory CD4+ T cells sorted from blood. Subset of the sample: CD45RA-negative fraction. The receptor source for this set is a man younger than 40 in good health.

This chain uses TRBV7-2 with TRBJ2-5, with 8 bases matching TRBD1. Germline V gene sequence: CDR1 SGHTA, CDR2 FQGNSA. CDR3 length: 17 amino acids. The V segment lost 1 base and the J segment 2 bases; nucleotides outside the gene matches: 9. The CDR3 is CASSLVGTGKIQETQYF. CDR3 nucleotides: TGTGCCAGCAGCTTAGTGGGGACAGGAAAGATTCAAGAGACCCAGTACTTC.

This rearrangement joins TRBV19 to TRBJ2-7; 13 nucleotides align to TRBD2. The germline CDR1 and CDR2 sequences are LNHDA and SQIVND (reference sequence). After removal of 5 bases from V and 2 bases from J, the junction contained 6 bases not matched to a gene. The CDR3 has 16 amino acids. The CDR3 DNA follows: TGTGCCAGTAGTCCCGGACTAGCGGGAGCGCCCTACGAGCAGTACTTC. Translating it yields CASSPGLAGAPYEQYF.

In regard to this clone: The junction shows a germline mismatch at one end, possibly a read error. The chain has TRBV4-3 and TRBJ2-7, with TRBD1 matching 7 bases. CDR3 length equals 17 residues. Germline CDR1 reads LGHNA; CDR2 reads YSLEER. The CDR3 DNA sequence: TGCGCCAGCAGCCAAAACTACGACAGGGCCTCATCCTACGAGCAGTGCTTC. Encoded protein: CASSQNYDRASSYEQCF.

In regard to this clone: Other DNA sequences from this sample encode an identical CDR3 as well. The chain combines TRBV7-9 with TRBJ1-5; no clear D. The CDR3 is made up of 14 amino acids. The germline V and J ends were trimmed by 1 base and 4 bases, with 8 bases remaining between them. Per the germline V gene, CDR1 is SEHNR and CDR2 is FQNEAQ (reference sequence). The CDR3 DNA reads as TGTGCCAGCAGCTTAGGCAACTCAAATCAGCCCCAGCATTTT. Translated: CASSLGNSNQPQHF.

This clone was found once. The genes are TRBV18 and TRBJ1-1; no clear D gene. The germline V gene encodes CDR1 KGHSH and CDR2 LQKENI. With 4 bases removed from V and 2 bases from J, the gap between germline ends came to 11 bases. CDR3 length equals 14 residues. CDR3 sequence: CASSQLPGNTEAFF. The CDR3 DNA follows: TGTGCCAGCTCACAGCTCCCGGGTAACACTGAAGCTTTCTTT.

This clone was counted a few times. The V and J genes are TRBV28 and TRBJ1-3, with D unresolved. The CDR3 covers 15 residues. CDR1 is MDHEN, CDR2 SYDVKM, per germline. V shed 6 bases and J shed 1 base, with 13 bases lying between them. The CDR3 sequence: CASSPTSFSGNTIYF. The CDR3 coding sequence is TGTGCCAGCAGCCCTACTAGTTTTTCTGGAAACACCATATATTTT.

This rearrangement joins TRBV6-5 to TRBJ1-1, with 8 bases identical to TRBD1. Per the germline V gene, CDR1 is MNHEY and CDR2 is SVGAGI. The trim removed 0 bases at V and 8 bases at J, leaving 5 bases unmatched. The CDR3 spans 14 residues. The CDR3 is CASSYSGQGKEAFF. Here the CDR3 DNA reads TGTGCCAGCAGTTACTCCGGACAGGGTAAGGAAGCTTTCTTT.

This chain links TRBV28 with TRBJ2-7; D is possibly TRBD2 (5 bases). Trimming left V 6 bases short and J 2 bases short, with 17 bases between. Per the germline V gene, CDR1 is MDHEN and CDR2 is SYDVKM. The CDR3 is 15 residues long. CDR3 DNA sequence: TGTGCCAGCAGCCTGGGGAGCAATTTGGCCTACGAGCAGTACTTC. Its protein is CASSLGSNLAYEQYF.

This chain uses TRBV18 with TRBJ2-1; no clear D gene. V dropped 3 bases and J dropped 8 bases, with 20 bases sitting between them. The CDR3 contains 16 residues. Germline CDR1 reads KGHSH; CDR2 reads LQKENI. CDR3 residues: CASSPSNSARLDEQFF. The CDR3 bases are TGTGCCAGCTCACCTTCGAACTCGGCAAGGCTCGATGAGCAGTTCTTC. The full variable domain, in which reference TRBV18 and TRBJ2-1 provide the parts outside the CDR3, is NAGVMQNPRHLVRRRGQEARLRCSPMKGHSHVYWYRQLPEEGLKFMVYLQKENIIDESGMPKERFSAEFPKEGPSILRIQQVVRGDSAAYFCASSPSNSARLDEQFFGPGTRLTVL.

The chain carries TRBV4-2 and TRBJ2-1, with TRBD2 identical over 8 bases. CDR3 length equals 16 residues. CDR1 and CDR2 from the germline V gene are LGHNA and YNFKEQ. The trim removed 1 base at V and 4 bases at J, leaving 6 bases unmatched. The CDR3 sequence is CASSQVTSGSYNEQFF. CDR3 coding DNA: TGTGCCAGCAGCCAAGTAACTAGCGGATCATACAATGAGCAGTTCTTC.

This CDR3 reads CASSLRRGYEQYF. Written as DNA, the CDR3 is TGTGCCAGCAGCCTGCGGAGGGGATACGAGCAGTACTTC. The chain links TRBV5-5 to TRBJ2-7; D is possibly TRBD2 (6 bases). V was trimmed by 4 bases and J by 4 bases, leaving 12 bases between them. Germline values: CDR1 SGHKS, CDR2 YYEKEE (reference sequence). This CDR3 has 13 residues. The variable domain in full, with the rest retrieved from reference TRBV5-5 and TRBJ2-7, is DAGVTQSPTHLIKTRGQQVTLRCSPISGHKSVSWYQQVLGQGPQFIFQYYEKEERGRGNFPDRFSARQFPNYSSELNVNALLLGDSALYLCASSLRRGYEQYFGPGTRLTVT.

The chain recombines TRBV5-1 with TRBJ2-2, with a tentative D call TRBD2 (6 bases). Trimming left V 4 bases short and J 4 bases short, with 14 bases between. Germline CDR1 is SGHRS and CDR2 is YFSETQ. There are 15 residues in the CDR3. CDR3 nucleotides: TGCGCCAGCAGCATGGGGCCCGGGGGCACCGGGGAGCTGTTTTTT. It encodes CASSMGPGGTGELFF.

The chain couples TRBV18 to TRBJ1-5, with D perhaps TRBD1 (5 bases). The CDR3 loop spans 16 amino acids. Germline assignment: CDR1 KGHSH and CDR2 LQKENI. V gave up 1 base and J gave up 6 bases, with 16 bases separating them. CDR3: CASSPQGTALAQPQHF. The CDR3, as DNA: TGTGCCAGCTCACCACAGGGGACTGCCCTTGCTCAGCCCCAGCATTTT.

This clone has only a few counts. The chain combines TRBV2 with TRBJ2-6; D gene ambiguous. Trimming took off 2 bases at V and 2 bases at J, with 4 bases between the two ends. Germline V CDR1 and CDR2: SNHLY, FYNNEI. The CDR3 has 14 residues. The CDR3 sequence: CASSELTGANVLTF. In DNA, the CDR3 is TGTGCCAGCAGTGAACTTACTGGGGCCAACGTCCTGACTTTC.

V is TRBV25-1 and J is TRBJ2-3, with D perhaps TRBD2 (6 bases). The CDR3 runs 15 residues. Germline CDR1 reads MGHDK; CDR2 reads SYGVNS. V was cut by 1 base and J by 0 bases, with 8 bases left in between. CDR3: CASSELRGSTDTQYF. In DNA form, the CDR3 reads TGTGCCAGCAGTGAATTGCGGGGTAGCACAGATACGCAGTATTTT.

This chain connects TRBV18 to TRBJ1-2, with D unclear. The CDR3 totals 15 residues. Trimming left V 0 bases short and J 8 bases short, with 16 bases between. CDR1 is KGHSH and CDR2 is LQKENI in the germline V gene. CDR3 residues: CASSPPVRLLGGYTF. CDR3 nucleotide sequence: TGTGCCAGCTCACCACCGGTCCGGCTACTCGGCGGCTACACCTTC.

The chain recombines TRBV5-1 with TRBJ2-7; D gene uncertain. V lost 1 base to trimming and J lost 5 bases, with 10 bases between them. CDR3 length equals 13 residues. Per the germline V gene, CDR1 is SGHRS and CDR2 is YFSETQ. In DNA, the CDR3 is TGCGCCAGCAGCTTGAGTGTGACGAACGAGCAGTACTTC. It codes for CASSLSVTNEQYF.

This clone was counted a single time. This chain connects TRBV5-1 to TRBJ2-2; D gene ambiguous. CDR1 SGHRS and CDR2 YFSETQ come from the germline V gene. The CDR3 has 13 amino acids. V shed 0 bases and J shed 4 bases, with 4 bases lying between them. CDR3: CASSLDGTGELFF. As DNA, the CDR3 is TGCGCCAGCAGCTTGGACGGCACCGGGGAGCTGTTTTTT.

The V gene is TRBV19, the J gene TRBJ2-3; D is unresolved. V dropped 6 bases and J dropped 1 base, with 14 bases sitting between them. The CDR3 totals 15 residues. Germline CDR1 LNHDA, CDR2 SQIVND (reference sequence). CDR3 nucleotides: TGTGCCAGTAGCGCCGGTATCGAACGCACAGATACGCAGTATTTT. Its protein is CASSAGIERTDTQYF. Using reference TRBV19 and TRBJ2-3 for the parts outside the CDR3, the full variable domain is DGGITQSPKYLFRKEGQNVTLSCEQNLNHDAMYWYRQDPGQGLRLIYYSQIVNDFQKGDIAEGYSVSREKKESFPLTVTSAQKNPTAFYLCASSAGIERTDTQYFGPGTRLTVL.

This chain joins TRBV5-5 and TRBJ1-1; TRBD1 is a possible D gene (5 bases). The germline CDR1 and CDR2 sequences are SGHKS and YYEKEE (reference sequence). The CDR3 is 14 amino acids. Deletions cut 1 base from V and 5 bases from J, with 12 bases between. The CDR3 DNA reads TGTGCCAGCAGCTTGTATCGTGGGGGGACTGAAGCTTTCTTT. This encodes CASSLYRGGTEAFF.